Listed below are T cell receptor beta chains from one sample, sequenced in a study of molecular identifiers for immune sequencing clone quantification. Using its own MiXCR run on the PCR reads, TCRdb lists one record per CDR3 protein. The table has approximately 93,000 distinct CDR3 sequences, roughly 25% seen once. The sample was naive CD8+ T cells from blood, with Jurkat cell RNA spiked in. These receptors were taken from a human donor in good health. Some libraries in this study had Jurkat cell RNA spiked in. The CDR3 runs from the conserved cysteine through the conserved F or W. The order of the fields is J gene, V gene, D gene, clone size, CDR3 DNA, CDR3 protein. A D gene is named only where the DNA matches it firmly. Clone size appears in some rows only: once, few, many, or a class for an expanded clone.

>TRBJ2-1|TRBV15|.|.
TGTGCCACCAGCAGAATAGGGGATGAGCAGTTCTTC
CATSRIGDEQFF
>TRBJ1-1|TRBV4-2|.|.
TGTGCCAGCAGCCATGACCTCGGGGGCCTGGGCAAGGGTAACACTGAAGCTTTCTTT
CASSHDLGGLGKGNTEAFF
>TRBJ2-2|TRBV9|TRBD2|.
TGTGCCAGCAGCGTAGCGGTAGCGGGAGGCACCGGGGAGCTGTTTTTT
CASSVAVAGGTGELFF
>TRBJ2-3|TRBV12-3/TRBV12-4|.|many
TGTGCCAGCAGTCTCACTTTGGGGGGGGGCCCGGGAAATACGCAGTATTTT
CASSLTLGGGPGNTQYF
>TRBJ2-3|TRBV9|.|many
TGTGCCAGCAGCGTAGCGGATTTGGGCACAGATACGCAGTATTTT
CASSVADLGTDTQYF
>TRBJ1-2|TRBV10-3|TRBD1|.
TGTGCCATCTTCTACAAGGGACAGCCAAAAAAAAGAAACTATGGCTACACCTTC
CAIFYKGQPKKRNYGYTF
>TRBJ2-7|TRBV7-6|.|many
TGTGCCAGCAGCTTAGACAGCTCCTACGAGCAGTACTTC
CASSLDSSYEQYF
>TRBJ2-7|TRBV5-4|.|many
TGTGCCAGCAGCTTGGGAGTGACCCGTTCTGACGAGCAGTACTTC
CASSLGVTRSDEQYF
>TRBJ1-1|TRBV5-6|.|few
TGTGCCAGCAGCTGGGGTGACAGGAAAGCTTTCTTT
CASSWGDRKAFF
>TRBJ1-1|TRBV27|TRBD1|.
TGTGCCAGCAGTTTAGCCACAGGGGTGTTTACTGAAGCTTTCTTT
CASSLATGVFTEAFF
>TRBJ1-1|TRBV12-5|.|many
TGTGCTAGTGGTTTGGTACCGGGGGGAGAAGCTTTCTTT
CASGLVPGGEAFF
>TRBJ2-4|TRBV12-3/TRBV12-4|.|.
TGTGCCAGCACGGGGGGCGAAAGCATTCAGTACTTC
CASTGGESIQYF
>TRBJ1-1|TRBV5-6|TRBD1|many
TGTGCCAGCAGCTGGGAGGGGGCTTTGGACACTGAAGCTTTCTTT
CASSWEGALDTEAFF
>TRBJ1-5|TRBV19|TRBD1|.
TGTGCCAGTACCACAGGGGGCTTCAATCAGCCCCAGCATTTT
CASTTGGFNQPQHF
>TRBJ2-7|TRBV6-2/TRBV6-3|TRBD1|.
TGTGCCAGCAGTGGCGGGACAGGGATCGAGCAGTACTTC
CASSGGTGIEQYF
>TRBJ2-1|TRBV30|TRBD2|many
TGTGCCTGGAGTGTGGCGGGGGGGCACGATGAGCAGTTCTTC
CAWSVAGGHDEQFF
>TRBJ2-1|TRBV25-1|.|.
TGTGCCAGCAGTGGACCCGGGACTCAAATTGTTGGGCCTAATGAGCAGTTCTTC
CASSGPGTQIVGPNEQFF
>TRBJ2-5|TRBV5-6|.|many
TGTGCCAGCAGCCCCTGGACCCGGCAGGAGACCCAGTACTTC
CASSPWTRQETQYF
>TRBJ2-2|TRBV5-6|.|few
TGTGCCAGCAGCTATCGATGGGAACCGAACACCGGGGAGCTGTTTTTT
CASSYRWEPNTGELFF
>TRBJ1-5|TRBV27|TRBD1|.
TGTGCCAGCAGTTCTCGACAGGGAAATAGCAATCAGCCCCAGCATTTT
CASSSRQGNSNQPQHF
>TRBJ2-7|TRBV30|TRBD1|many
TGTGCCTGGAGTGAGGGGACAGCGGTTTACGAGCAGTACTTC
CAWSEGTAVYEQYF
>TRBJ1-2|TRBV29-1|TRBD1|few
TGCAGCGTCGAGAGGCAGGGGGGCTATGGCTACACCTTC
CSVERQGGYGYTF
>TRBJ2-5|TRBV9|.|.
TGTGCCAGCAGCGTAGCTTGGGCCCAGGAGGAGACCCAGTACTTC
CASSVAWAQEETQYF
>TRBJ2-7|TRBV3-1|TRBD2|few
TGTGCCACCACGAGAACTAGCGTCTCCTACGAGCAGTACTTC
CATTRTSVSYEQYF
>TRBJ2-3|TRBV3-1|.|once
TGTGCCCCCACCGGGGACCACACAGATACGCAGTATTTT
CAPTGDHTDTQYF
>TRBJ2-2|TRBV19|.|many
TGTGCCAGTCTGGGGGAGGGGGGCGAGGACACCGGGGAGCTGTTTTTT
CASLGEGGEDTGELFF
>TRBJ2-7|TRBV27|.|.
TGTGCCAGCAGTTTAGAACTTCTACGGGGCGAGCAGTACTTC
CASSLELLRGEQYF
>TRBJ2-7|TRBV4-1|.|.
TGCGCCAGCAGCCATCAGGCGGGACCCACCTACGAGCAGTACTTC
CASSHQAGPTYEQYF
>TRBJ1-2|TRBV2|.|few
TGTGCCAGCGTAGAAAACTATGGCTACACCTTC
CASVENYGYTF
>TRBJ2-7|TRBV20-1|TRBD1|few
TGCAGTGCCTCGGACAGGGTCGGATACGAGCAGTACTTC
CSASDRVGYEQYF
>TRBJ2-5|TRBV9|.|few
TGTGCCAGCAGCGCCGGGGTCAGCCAAGAGACCCAGTACTTC
CASSAGVSQETQYF
>TRBJ2-1|TRBV6-2/TRBV6-3|TRBD2|.
TGTGCCAGCAGTTATCTAGCGGGGGGCCTCTCCTACAATGAGCAGTTCTTC
CASSYLAGGLSYNEQFF
>TRBJ1-1|TRBV20-1|TRBD1|.
TGCAGTGCCGTGGGAGGGGGCCGACGCCGGAACACTGAAGCTTTCTTT
CSAVGGGRRRNTEAFF
>TRBJ2-1|TRBV6-6|TRBD2|.
TGTGCCAGCAGCCTGGAGATCGGGACTAGATACTACAATGAGCAGTTCTTC
CASSLEIGTRYYNEQFF
>TRBJ2-7|TRBV7-2|TRBD2|many
TGTGCCAGCAGCCCAACAGGACTAGCGGGGTACGAGCAGTACTTC
CASSPTGLAGYEQYF